These 22 T cell receptor beta chains were sequenced from one sample in a study of T cell repertoires in cytomegalovirus infection. The antigens these receptors bind are not known. TCRdb redid the calling of the reads with MiXCR, one entry per CDR3 protein. The table has 7,500 to 9,500 distinct CDR3 sequences, about 60% seen once. The sequencing sample was made of PBMCs, sequenced either directly or after in vitro stimulation (not recorded which). The receptors were gathered from a human donor in good health (CMV status not recorded). Some clones in this sample may be carry-over from other donors' samples.

A note on this clonotype: In this CDR3 the conserved last residue, phenylalanine or tryptophan, is missing, so a read error is likely. The CDR3 nucleotides are TGTGCCATCAGCTTTTTTGGAATATCCACCTACAATGAGCAGTTCTTA. Its protein is CAISFFGISTYNEQFL. The chain employs TRBV7-9 and TRBJ2-1, with D uncertain. The CDR3 runs 16 residues. The germline V gene encodes CDR1 SEHNR and CDR2 FQNEAQ (reference sequence).

As for this clonotype: Because the CDR3 is missing its conserved closing phenylalanine or tryptophan, this is likely a read error. Because the CDR3's place on the DNA is in doubt, the DNA is left out and the CDR3 is given as listed by TCRdb. The chain carries TRBV7-9 and TRBJ2-1. The V gene's germline CDR1 is SEHNR and CDR2 FQNEAQ (reference sequence). Including both end residues, the CDR3 is 16 amino acids long. CDR3 sequence: CASSLLGISTYKDKFC.

This clonotype appeared a single time. The junction departs from the called germline gene at one end, perhaps through a read error. CDR3 coding DNA: TGTGCCAGCAGCTTAGAGGAGGGCACTCCGACAGGGTTGGGAAGTGGCCACACCTTC. Translating gives CASSLEEGTPTGLGSGHTF. The V gene is TRBV7-2, the J gene TRBJ1-2; 7 nucleotides align to TRBD1. The CDR3 contains 19 residues. The germline V gene encodes CDR1 SGHTA and CDR2 FQGNSA.

The chain is built from TRBV5-1 and TRBJ2-1; D might be TRBD2 (6 bases). The CDR3 contains 15 residues. Per germline, CDR1 SGHRS and CDR2 YFSETQ. The CDR3 spells CECSLFSTAGNEQFF. The CDR3 bases are TGCGAGTGCAGCTTGTTCTCGACAGCGGGCAATGAGCAGTTCTTC.

The V and J genes are TRBV11-2 and TRBJ2-3; D may be TRBD2 (5 bases). Germline loops: CDR1 SGHAT, CDR2 FQNNGV. This CDR3 comprises 15 residues. Trimming took off 3 bases at V and 0 bases at J, with 10 bases between the two ends. The chain's CDR3 is CASSFLPGSTDTQYF. As DNA, the CDR3 is TGTGCCAGCAGCTTCTTACCGGGGAGCACAGATACGCAGTATTTT.

Note on this clonotype: It is likely a read error, because the conserved phenylalanine at the end of the CDR3 is missing. The V and J genes are TRBV12-3 or TRBV12-4 and TRBJ2-2, with D hard to call. CDR3 length: 15 residues. The CDR3 sequence is CASRLLAENTGELFL. The CDR3, as DNA: TGTGCCAGCCGTTTGCTCGCGGAGAACACCGGGGAGCTGTTTTTG.

This clonotype is labeled large (0.1 to 1%). This chain uses TRBV5-5 with TRBJ1-2; TRBD1 agrees at 9 bases. CDR1 and CDR2 from the germline V gene are SGHKS and YYEKEE (reference sequence). The CDR3 is 12 amino acids. The junction had 4 bases not matched to a gene; V was cut back by 6 bases and J by 7 bases. The CDR3 nucleotides are TGTGCCAGCACCTGGACAGGGGTTGGCTACACCTTC. Translating gives CASTWTGVGYTF.

The chain combines TRBV24-1 with TRBJ1-1, with 7 bases aligning to TRBD1. The J segment lost 1 base and the V segment lost 4 bases, leaving 2 bases of the junction unmatched. The length of the CDR3 is 14 residues. Germline V gives CDR1 KGHDR, CDR2 SFDVKD. The CDR3 reads CATSDRTGNTEAFF. The CDR3, as DNA: TGTGCCACCAGTGACCGGACAGGGAACACTGAAGCTTTCTTT.

As regards this clonotype: Germline is not matched at one junction end, which may reflect a read error. The chain combines TRBV12-5 with TRBJ2-1; D unclear. The CDR3 length is 19 residues. CDR1 is LGHNT, CDR2 FRNRAP, per germline. The DNA for the CDR3 is TGTGCTAGTGGTTTGGTATCGGTAATAGGTGCCGTCCCCTACCATGAGCCGGTCTTC. Protein: CASGLVSVIGAVPYHEPVF.

The rearrangement joins TRBV7-9 to TRBJ2-7; tentative D call: TRBD1 (6 bases). Looked up from germline, CDR1 is SEHNR and CDR2 is FQNEAQ (reference sequence). With 7 bases removed from V and 3 bases from J, the gap between germline ends came to 22 bases. This CDR3 comprises 16 residues. The CDR3 sequence: CASIPQGIASHYEQYF. DNA for the CDR3: TGTGCCAGCATCCCCCAGGGGATCGCTTCCCACTACGAGCAGTACTTC.

Concerning this clonotype itself: Because the CDR3 is missing its conserved closing phenylalanine or tryptophan, this is likely a read error. The chain is built from TRBV7-6 and TRBJ1-5; D is undetermined. V was cut by 10 bases and J by 1 base, with 17 bases left in between. Germline V CDR1 and CDR2: SGHVS, FNYEAQ. This CDR3 has 15 residues. The CDR3 DNA is TGTGCCATCAGACCAGAAACATCCAGCAATCAGCCCCAGCATTGT. Translation: CAIRPETSSNQPQHC.

This chain links TRBV6-5 with TRBJ2-2; 8 bases match TRBD1. V shed 4 bases, J shed 2 bases, and the junction held 6 bases outside the gene matches. CDR1 and CDR2 from the germline V gene are MNHEY and SVGAGI. The CDR3 covers 16 residues. In nucleotides, the CDR3 is TGTGCCAGCAGTTCTCAGGACAGGGCCAACACCGGGGAGCTGTTTTTT. This gives the protein CASSSQDRANTGELFF.

CDR3 amino acids: CASSRDTGTSYNEQFF. The DNA for the CDR3 is TGTGCCAGCAGTCGGGACACCGGGACTAGTTACAATGAGCAGTTCTTC. The genes are TRBV12-3 or TRBV12-4 and TRBJ2-1; 8 nucleotides line up with TRBD2. The junction had 10 bases not matched to a gene; V was cut back by 5 bases and J by 4 bases. This CDR3 has 16 amino acids.

Notes on this clonotype: An end of the junction differs from the germline gene, which may be a read error. The chain employs TRBV5-1 and TRBJ2-1; D is unclear. Germline V CDR1 and CDR2: SGHRS, YFSETQ. The CDR3 sequence is 15 residues long. This CDR3 is CASSLFSTACNEQFF. CDR3 bases: TGCGCTAGCAGCTTGTTCTCCACAGCGTGCAATGAGCAGTTCTTC.

The V call is TRBV12-3 or TRBV12-4, the J call TRBJ1-3; no clear D gene. Trimming removed 3 bases at V and 7 bases at J, with 4 bases between. The CDR3 loop spans 11 amino acids. The CDR3 DNA is TGTGCCAGCAGTTTGGGCAACACCATATATTTT. Encoded protein: CASSLGNTIYF.

The chain links TRBV7-6 to TRBJ2-1; a possible D gene is TRBD2 (5 bases). Trimming cost V 2 bases and J 0 bases, with 5 bases left between them. This CDR3 is built from 14 residues. Germline V gene sequence: CDR1 SGHVS, CDR2 FNYEAQ. DNA for the CDR3: TGTGCCAGCAGCTTAAGCGGCTCCTACAATGAGCAGTTCTTC. It codes for CASSLSGSYNEQFF.

As to this clonotype: The conserved phenylalanine or tryptophan normally closing the CDR3 is absent here, so this likely arose from a read error. Because the CDR3's place on the DNA is in doubt, the DNA is left out and the CDR3 is given as listed by TCRdb. The chain is built from TRBV7-2 and TRBJ1-2; TRBD1, the table's D call, was not compared with the DNA. CDR1 is SGHTA and CDR2 is FQGNSA in the germline V gene. The CDR3 contains 19 residues when both ends are counted. The CDR3 loop is CASSLGDVTPTGLGRGYTC.

The genes are TRBV7-2 and TRBJ1-1, with D unclear. Germline loops: CDR1 SGHTA, CDR2 FQGNSA. V lost 0 bases and J 1 base, leaving 15 bases between the germline ends. This CDR3 is 17 amino acids long. As DNA, the CDR3 is TGTGCCAGCAGCTTAGCGATCCTACGGGTAGGGAACACTGAAGCTTTCTTT. Protein sequence: CASSLAILRVGNTEAFF.

The chain joins TRBV7-2 to TRBJ1-2, with 7 bases fitting TRBD1. This CDR3 has 19 amino acids. CDR1 and CDR2 from the germline V gene are SGHTA and FQGNSA. The trim removed 1 base at V and 14 bases at J, leaving 28 bases unmatched. The CDR3 DNA is TGTGCCAGCAGCTTAGGGGACGTCACTCCGACAGGGTGGGGTAGTGGCTTAACCTTC. This encodes CASSLGDVTPTGWGSGLTF.

As regards this clonotype: It is likely a read error, because the conserved phenylalanine at the end of the CDR3 is missing. Because the CDR3's place on the DNA is in doubt, the DNA is left out and the CDR3 is given as listed by TCRdb. This CDR3 is CASSLRVSKHGTVSFV. V gene TRBV12-3 or TRBV12-4 combines with J gene TRBJ1-1; TRBD1, the table's D call, was not compared with the DNA. The CDR3 adds up to 16 amino acids, both ends counted.

As to this clonotype: This CDR3 is missing its conserved last phenylalanine or tryptophan, likely due to a read error. The limits of the CDR3 on the DNA are not certain, so only TCRdb's listed CDR3 is given. This chain joins TRBV12-3 or TRBV12-4 and TRBJ2-1; the table's D gene call, TRBD1, was not cross checked with the DNA. The CDR3 adds up to 20 amino acids, both ends counted. The CDR3 is CASSSLSLRGGERSYNEQCC.

This clonotype was seen only once. The junction departs from germline at one end; a sequencing error may be responsible. V and J are TRBV2 and TRBJ1-5; D unclear. The CDR3 length is 17 residues. Germline CDR1 SNHLY, CDR2 FYNNEI. The CDR3 sequence is CARSVSYLRIGNQPQHF. For the CDR3, the DNA is TGTGCCAGAAGTGTCAGTTATTTACGGATAGGCAATCAGCCCCAGCATTTT.